This T cell receptor (beta chain) derives from a study of CD8 T cells in ankylosing spondylitis. Germline V CDR1 and CDR2: SGHNT, YENEEA. The CDR3 is 13 residues long. Of note for this clonotype: The target antigen is unknown. Being one base from a much bigger clone, this may be a read error.

Study observations and caveats: The study identified a TCR beta motif of eight highly homologous variants that appeared characteristic of ankylosing spondylitis blood. Certain motif variants had earlier been reported in reactive arthritis synovial fluid and blood. Disease-linked clones reportedly concentrated significantly in matched ankylosing spondylitis synovial fluid.

As the method for making TCR beta libraries, quantitative 5'-RACE with molecular barcodes was used. One entry per CDR3 protein results from TCRdb running MiXCR on the 5' RACE reads. Among around 150,000 distinct CDR3 sequences listed, around 10% were seen once. Sequencing was performed on blood, either unsorted or a sorted T cell fraction (not recorded which). V and J are TRBV11-3 and TRBJ1-1; D unclear. The TCR sequence derives from a male donor with ankylosing spondylitis or in good health (not recorded which). This chain's CDR3 is CAGSLWADTEAFF. For the CDR3, the DNA is TGTGCCGGCAGCTTATGGGCAGACACTGAAGCTTTCTTT.